The 5 T cell receptor beta chains below all came from one sample that was sequenced in a study of blood T cells in healthy people across ages. With a J-beta primer mix and a sample-barcoded 5' primer, a second PCR ran about 7 to 11 cycles. MiXCR, run by TCRdb on the 5' RACE reads, gives a single entry per CDR3 protein. The sample contains about 770,000 distinct CDR3 sequences, under 55% of which appear only once. What was sequenced was blood. These receptors all stem from a man between 60 and 75 years old in good health.

The chain recombines TRBV27 with TRBJ1-2; D is undetermined. Germline values: CDR1 MNHEY, CDR2 SMNVEV (reference sequence). There are 13 residues in the CDR3. The V gene lost 3 bases and the J gene lost 7 bases, with 12 bases spanning the gap. The CDR3 is CASSFNARAGYTF. CDR3 sequence (DNA): TGTGCCAGCAGTTTTAATGCAAGGGCTGGCTACACCTTC.

The J gene is TRBJ2-5, the V gene TRBV2; TRBD2 matches 7 bases. Trimming cost V 1 base and J 1 base; bases outside gene matches: 3. Looked up from germline, CDR1 is SNHLY and CDR2 is FYNNEI. This CDR3 is built from 15 residues. The CDR3 reads CASSEGGTTQETQYF. CDR3 coding DNA: TGTGCCAGCAGTGAAGGGGGGACTACCCAAGAGACCCAGTACTTC.

At least ten counts were recorded for this clonotype. The V and J genes are TRBV5-5 and TRBJ2-6, with D perhaps TRBD1 (6 bases). There are 19 residues in the CDR3. With 5 bases removed from V and 4 bases from J, the gap between germline ends came to 25 bases. CDR1 and CDR2 (germline): SGHKS, YYEKEE (reference sequence). In DNA form, the CDR3 reads TGTGCCAGCAGACGATTCGGACAGCCGGGTCCGGGAGGGGCCAACGTCCTGACTTTC. Amino acids: CASRRFGQPGPGGANVLTF.

The rearrangement joins TRBV7-2 to TRBJ2-7; D possibly corresponds to TRBD1 (7 bases). From germline, CDR1 is SGHTA and CDR2 FQGNSA. V was cut by 3 bases and J by 0 bases, with 12 bases left in between. The CDR3 totals 15 residues. As DNA, the CDR3 is TGTGCCAGCAGCTTCCAGGGGGGACCCTCCTACGAGCAGTACTTC. Protein sequence: CASSFQGGPSYEQYF.

Ten or more counts support this clonotype. CDR3 nucleotide sequence: TGTGCCAGCAGTTACCTCAATGAGCAGTTCTTC. Protein sequence: CASSYLNEQFF. V is TRBV12-3 or TRBV12-4 and J is TRBJ2-1; D gene uncertain. The length of the CDR3 is 11 residues. V lost 4 bases, J lost 6 bases, and 4 bases lay in between.